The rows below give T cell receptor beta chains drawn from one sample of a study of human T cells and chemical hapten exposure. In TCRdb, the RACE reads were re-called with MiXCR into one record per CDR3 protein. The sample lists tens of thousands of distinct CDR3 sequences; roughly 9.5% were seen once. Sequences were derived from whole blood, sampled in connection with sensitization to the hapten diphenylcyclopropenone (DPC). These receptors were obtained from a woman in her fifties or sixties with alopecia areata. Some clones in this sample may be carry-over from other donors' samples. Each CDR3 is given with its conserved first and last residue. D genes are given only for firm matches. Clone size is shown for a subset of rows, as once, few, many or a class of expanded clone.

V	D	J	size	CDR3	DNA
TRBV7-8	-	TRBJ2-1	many	CASSLALEDEQFF	TGTGCCAGCAGCTTAGCGCTAGAGGATGAGCAGTTCTTC
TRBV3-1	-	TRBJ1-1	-	CASSKNVNTEAFF	TGTGCCAGCAGTAAAAACGTGAACACTGAAGCTTTCTTT
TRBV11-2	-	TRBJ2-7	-	CASSLRSQTPGRQSYEQYF	TGTGCCAGCAGCTTAAGGTCCCAAACCCCCGGACGGCAATCTTACGAGCAGTACTTC
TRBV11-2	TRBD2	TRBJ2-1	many	CASSLELAGSKFF	TGTGCCAGCAGCTTAGAGCTAGCGGGAAGTAAGTTCTTC
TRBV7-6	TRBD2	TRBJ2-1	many	CASSHVAGGAYNEQFF	TGTGCCAGCAGCCATGTAGCGGGGGGCGCCTACAATGAGCAGTTCTTC
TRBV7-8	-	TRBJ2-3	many	CASSLALFGDTQYF	TGTGCCAGCAGCTTAGCGCTGTTCGGAGATACGCAGTATTTT
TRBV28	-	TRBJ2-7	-	CASSPRTALGEQYF	TGTGCCAGCAGTCCCCGGACGGCCTTGGGGGAGCAGTACTTC
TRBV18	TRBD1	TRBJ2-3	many	CASSLTGAGTDTQYF	TGTGCCAGCTCACTCACAGGGGCCGGCACAGATACGCAGTATTTT
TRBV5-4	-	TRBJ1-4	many	CASSFRDGNEKLFF	TGTGCCAGCAGCTTCCGGGACGGTAATGAAAAACTGTTTTTT
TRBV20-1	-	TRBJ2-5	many	CSAFPPGTYQETQYF	TGCAGTGCTTTCCCTCCCGGGACGTACCAAGAGACCCAGTACTTC
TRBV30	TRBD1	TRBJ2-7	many	CAWSSHRRDRSYEQYF	TGTGCCTGGAGTTCCCATCGAAGGGACAGGAGCTACGAGCAGTACTTC
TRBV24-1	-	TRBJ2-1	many	CATSDHTSNSYNEQFF	TGTGCCACCAGTGACCACACTAGCAACTCCTACAATGAGCAGTTCTTC
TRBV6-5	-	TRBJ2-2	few	CASSYTTTDTGELFF	TGTGCCAGCAGTTACACCACGACAGACACCGGGGAGCTGTTTTTT
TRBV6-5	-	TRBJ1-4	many	CASSYRVATNEKLFF	TGTGCCAGCAGTTACAGGGTTGCAACTAATGAAAAACTGTTTTTT
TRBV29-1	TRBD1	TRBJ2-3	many	CSSESRQGWTDTQYF	TGCAGCTCCGAGTCCCGACAGGGATGGACAGATACGCAGTATTTT
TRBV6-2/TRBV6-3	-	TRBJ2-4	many	CASSRVRGPGKNIQYF	TGTGCCAGCAGTAGAGTCAGGGGACCGGGAAAAAACATTCAGTACTTC
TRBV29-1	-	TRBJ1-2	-	CSVGTDYGYTF	TGCAGCGTGGGGACGGACTATGGCTACACCTTC
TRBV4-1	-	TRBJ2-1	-	CASSQSKAEFLNEQFF	TGCGCCAGCAGCCAAAGTAAGGCGGAATTTCTGAATGAGCAGTTCTTC
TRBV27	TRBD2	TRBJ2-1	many	CASSFREASYNEQFF	TGTGCCAGCAGTTTTCGGGAGGCCTCCTACAATGAGCAGTTCTTC
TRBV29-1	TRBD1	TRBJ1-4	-	CSGGQGEKLFF	TGCAGCGGGGGACAGGGGGAAAAACTGTTTTTT
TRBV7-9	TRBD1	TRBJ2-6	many	CASSFGGTGGFGANVLTF	TGTGCCAGCAGCTTTGGCGGGACAGGGGGCTTTGGGGCCAACGTCCTGACTTTC
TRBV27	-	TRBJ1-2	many	CASSLQGNYYGYTF	TGTGCCAGCAGTTTACAGGGAAATTACTATGGCTACACCTTC
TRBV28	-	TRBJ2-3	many	CASSPSSVVLSTDTQYF	TGTGCCAGCAGTCCCTCCTCGGTCGTGCTCAGCACAGATACGCAGTATTTT
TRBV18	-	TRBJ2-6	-	CASSERPGLVSGANVLTF	TGTGCCAGCTCCGAACGTCCGGGACTCGTCTCTGGGGCCAACGTCCTGACTTTC
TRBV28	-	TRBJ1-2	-	CASSLYPGATANTF	TGTGCCAGCAGTTTATACCCTGGGGCGACAGCCAACACCTTC
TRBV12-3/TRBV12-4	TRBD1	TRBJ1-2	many	CASSPDRDLFGYTF	TGTGCCAGCAGCCCGGACAGGGATTTGTTTGGCTACACCTTC
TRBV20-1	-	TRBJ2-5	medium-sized	CSAPRYFRGEETQYF	TGCAGTGCTCCTCGCTACTTCAGGGGGGAAGAGACCCAGTACTTC
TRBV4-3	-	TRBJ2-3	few	CASSQDYASPDTTDTQYF	TGCGCCAGCAGCCAAGATTATGCTAGCCCCGACACCACAGATACGCAGTATTTT
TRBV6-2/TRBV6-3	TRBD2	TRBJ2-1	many	CASKTLAGAIPSIPYNEQFF	TGTGCCAGCAAAACTCTAGCGGGAGCGATACCCTCCATCCCATACAATGAGCAGTTCTTC
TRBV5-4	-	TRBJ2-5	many	CASSLEYGGETQYF	TGTGCCAGCAGCTTGGAATATGGGGGAGAGACCCAGTACTTC
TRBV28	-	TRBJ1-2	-	CASSLSPRGYTF	TGTGCCAGCAGTTTAAGCCCCCGAGGCTACACCTTC
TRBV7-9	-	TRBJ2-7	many	CASRSPGYEQYF	TGTGCCAGCCGATCCCCGGGCTACGAGCAGTACTTC
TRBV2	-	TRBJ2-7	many	CASRVPSRPREQYF	TGTGCCAGCAGGGTGCCAAGCCGGCCGAGGGAGCAGTACTTC
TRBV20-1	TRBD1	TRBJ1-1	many	CRGQGWGTEAFF	TGCAGGGGACAGGGCTGGGGCACTGAAGCTTTCTTT
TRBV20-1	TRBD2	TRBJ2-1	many	CSARDPRSGRVNEQFF	TGCAGTGCTAGAGATCCCCGGAGCGGGAGGGTCAATGAGCAGTTCTTC
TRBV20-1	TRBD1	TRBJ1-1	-	CSPIQGSTEAFF	TGCAGTCCGATACAGGGGAGCACTGAAGCTTTCTTT
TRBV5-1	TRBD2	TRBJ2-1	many	CASSRLAVNEQFF	TGCGCCAGCAGCAGGCTAGCGGTAAATGAGCAGTTCTTC
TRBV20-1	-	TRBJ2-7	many	CSARAATGSPQYF	TGCAGTGCTAGAGCCGCGACAGGATCGCCCCAGTACTTC
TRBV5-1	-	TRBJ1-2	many	CASSLEGPLYGYTF	TGCGCCAGCAGCTTGGAAGGACCCCTCTATGGCTACACCTTC
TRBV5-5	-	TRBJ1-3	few	CASSFSVSGNTIYF	TGTGCCAGCAGCTTTTCAGTCTCTGGAAACACCATATATTTT
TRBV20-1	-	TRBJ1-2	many	CSARDRRGYTF	TGCAGTGCCCGAGACAGGCGGGGCTACACCTTC
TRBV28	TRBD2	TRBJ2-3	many	CASSFHGRGSTDTQYF	TGTGCCAGCAGTTTTCATGGGCGGGGGAGCACAGATACGCAGTATTTT
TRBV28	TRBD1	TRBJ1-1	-	CASMGQNAEAFF	TGTGCCAGTATGGGACAGAACGCTGAAGCTTTCTTT
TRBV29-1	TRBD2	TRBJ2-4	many	CSVSLRRPTPGLVEYLAKNIQYF	TGCAGCGTTTCTCTACGCCGTCCTACGCCCGGACTAGTGGAATACTTAGCCAAAAACATTCAGTACTTC
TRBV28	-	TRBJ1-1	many	CASSFRAPSQGAFF	TGTGCCAGCAGTTTTAGGGCCCCTTCTCAGGGAGCTTTCTTT
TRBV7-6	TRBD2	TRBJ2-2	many	CASSLVIPGLANTGELFF	TGTGCCAGCAGCTTAGTTATACCGGGACTAGCAAACACCGGGGAGCTGTTTTTT
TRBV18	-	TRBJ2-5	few	CASSPQRQGAQETQYF	TGTGCCAGCTCACCACAAAGGCAGGGAGCCCAAGAGACCCAGTACTTC
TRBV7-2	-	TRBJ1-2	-	CASRPGAGDYGYTF	TGTGCCAGCAGGCCGGGGGCGGGCGACTATGGCTACACCTTC